Here is one TCR beta chain with its context. Its antigen is unidentified. Regarding treatment: roughly nine-day PBMC culture with coronavirus spike peptide pools or control peptides (ViraFEST assay). These data come from a study of vaccination and CD4 T cells after COVID-19. Study-level findings and limits: Within the convalescent patients, a median approximately 89% of the SARS-CoV-2-reactive clones were ones that appeared only post-vaccination.

Per germline, CDR1 MNHNS and CDR2 SASEGT. The V segment lost 7 bases and the J segment 1 base; nucleotides outside the gene matches: 6. The CDR3 loop spans 15 amino acids. Oncomine TCR Beta short-read sequencing was applied to DNA from cultured CD4+ T cells. TCRdb re-analysed the PCR reads in MiXCR, keeping a single row per CDR3 protein. The sample has just under 20,000 distinct CDR3 sequences, over 20% seen once. The chain employs TRBV6-1 and TRBJ1-5, with 8 bases that match TRBD1. This sequence was found in a human donor with COVID-19. Material for sequencing was cultured CD4+ T cells from blood. CDR3 sequence (DNA): TGTGCCAGCAAAGGACAGGGCGGAAGCAATCAGCCCCAGCATTTT. This encodes CASKGQGGSNQPQHF.